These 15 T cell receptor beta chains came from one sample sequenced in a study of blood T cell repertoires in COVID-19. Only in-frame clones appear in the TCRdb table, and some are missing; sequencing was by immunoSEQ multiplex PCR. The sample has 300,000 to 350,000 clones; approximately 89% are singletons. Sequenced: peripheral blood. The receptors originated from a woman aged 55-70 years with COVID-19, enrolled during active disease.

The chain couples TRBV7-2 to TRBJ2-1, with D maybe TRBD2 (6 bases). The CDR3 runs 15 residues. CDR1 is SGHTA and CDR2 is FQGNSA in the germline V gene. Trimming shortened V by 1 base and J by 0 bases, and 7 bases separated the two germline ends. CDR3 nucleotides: TGTGCCAGCAGCTTAGACGGGGGCTCCTACAATGAGCAGTTCTTC. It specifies CASSLDGGSYNEQFF.

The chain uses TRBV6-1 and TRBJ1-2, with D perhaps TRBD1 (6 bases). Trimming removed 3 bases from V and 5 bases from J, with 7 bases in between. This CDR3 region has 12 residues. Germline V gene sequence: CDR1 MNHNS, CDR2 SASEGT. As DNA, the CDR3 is TGTGCCAGCAGTGAGGACAGTTATGGCTACACCTTC. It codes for CASSEDSYGYTF.

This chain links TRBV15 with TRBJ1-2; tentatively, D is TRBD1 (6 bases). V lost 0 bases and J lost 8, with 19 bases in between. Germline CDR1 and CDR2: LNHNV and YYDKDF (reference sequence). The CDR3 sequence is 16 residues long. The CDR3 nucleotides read TGTGCCACCAGCAGAGAGGTCCAGGGGCGGTCAGCCGGCTACACCTTC. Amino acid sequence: CATSREVQGRSAGYTF.

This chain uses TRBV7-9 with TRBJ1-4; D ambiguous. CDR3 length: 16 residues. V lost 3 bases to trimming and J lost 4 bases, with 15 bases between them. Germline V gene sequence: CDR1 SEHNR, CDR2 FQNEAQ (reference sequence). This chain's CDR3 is CASSFLIAGGNEKLFF. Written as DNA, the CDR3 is TGTGCCAGCAGCTTCCTAATCGCAGGAGGTAATGAAAAACTGTTTTTT. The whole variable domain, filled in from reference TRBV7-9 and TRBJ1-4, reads DTGVSQNPRHKITKRGQNVTFRCDPISEHNRLYWYRQTLGQGPEFLTYFQNEAQLEKSRLLSDRFSAERPKGSFSTLEIQRTEQGDSAMYLCASSFLIAGGNEKLFFGSGTQLSVL.

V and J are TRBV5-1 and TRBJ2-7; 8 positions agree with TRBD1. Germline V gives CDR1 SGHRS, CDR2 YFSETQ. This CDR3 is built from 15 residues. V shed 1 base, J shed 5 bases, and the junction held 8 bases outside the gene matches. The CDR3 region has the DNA TGCGCCAGCAGCTTGTTGAGACAGGGGTTCAACGAGCAGTACTTC. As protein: CASSLLRQGFNEQYF.

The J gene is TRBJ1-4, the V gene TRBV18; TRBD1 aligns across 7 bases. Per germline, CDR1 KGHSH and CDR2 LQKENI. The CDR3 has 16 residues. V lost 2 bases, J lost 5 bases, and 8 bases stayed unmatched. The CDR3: CASSPLTGIGNEKLFF. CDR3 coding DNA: TGTGCCAGCTCACCATTGACAGGGATAGGAAATGAAAAACTGTTTTTT.

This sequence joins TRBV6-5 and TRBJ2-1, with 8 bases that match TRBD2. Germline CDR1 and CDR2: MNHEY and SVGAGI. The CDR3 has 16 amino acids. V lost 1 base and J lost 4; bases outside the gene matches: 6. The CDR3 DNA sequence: TGTGCCAGCAGTTACTTGGCTAGCGGGCGTTACAATGAGCAGTTCTTC. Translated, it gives CASSYLASGRYNEQFF.

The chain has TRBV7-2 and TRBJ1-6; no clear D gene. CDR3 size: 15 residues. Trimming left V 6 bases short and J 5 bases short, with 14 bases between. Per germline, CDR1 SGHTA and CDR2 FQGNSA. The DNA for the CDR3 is TGTGCCAGCAGGTCCCGGGAAACAGATAATTCACCCCTCCACTTT. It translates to CASRSRETDNSPLHF.

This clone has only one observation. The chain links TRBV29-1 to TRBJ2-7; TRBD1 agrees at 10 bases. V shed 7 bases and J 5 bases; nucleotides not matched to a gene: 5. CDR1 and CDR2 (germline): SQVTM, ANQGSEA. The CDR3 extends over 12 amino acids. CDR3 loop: CSARTGGHEQYF. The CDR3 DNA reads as TGCAGCGCGAGGACAGGGGGTCACGAGCAGTACTTC.

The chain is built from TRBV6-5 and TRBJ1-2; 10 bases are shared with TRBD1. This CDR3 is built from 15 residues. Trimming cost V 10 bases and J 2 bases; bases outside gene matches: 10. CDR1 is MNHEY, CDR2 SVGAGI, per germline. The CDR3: CATTSGTGANYGYTF. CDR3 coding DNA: TGTGCCACCACGTCGGGGACAGGGGCCAACTATGGCTACACCTTC.

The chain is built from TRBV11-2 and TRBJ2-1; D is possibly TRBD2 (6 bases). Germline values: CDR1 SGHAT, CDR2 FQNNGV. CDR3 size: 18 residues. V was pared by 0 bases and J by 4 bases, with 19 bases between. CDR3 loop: CASSLEGGGLPRYNEQFF. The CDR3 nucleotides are TGTGCCAGCAGCTTAGAGGGAGGAGGACTTCCTCGTTACAATGAGCAGTTCTTC. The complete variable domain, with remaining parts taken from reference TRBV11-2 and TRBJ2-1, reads EAGVAQSPRYKIIEKRQSVAFWCNPISGHATLYWYQQILGQGPKLLIQFQNNGVVDDSQLPKDRFSAERLKGVDSTLKIQPAKLEDSAVYLCASSLEGGGLPRYNEQFFGPGTRLTVL.

CDR3 coding DNA: TGTGCCAGCAGTCCGGACAGGGGGTTCTATGGCTACACCTTC. Amino acid sequence: CASSPDRGFYGYTF. The genes are TRBV6-4 and TRBJ1-2; TRBD1 matches at 10 bases. Per germline, CDR1 MRHNA and CDR2 SNTAGT. There are 14 residues in the CDR3. V gave up 5 bases and J gave up 4 bases; unmatched junction bases: 4.

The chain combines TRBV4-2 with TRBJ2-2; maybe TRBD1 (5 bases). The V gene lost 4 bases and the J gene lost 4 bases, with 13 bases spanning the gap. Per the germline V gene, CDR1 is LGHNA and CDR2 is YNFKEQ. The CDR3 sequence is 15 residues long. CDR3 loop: CASSPTDGATGELFF. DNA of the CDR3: TGTGCCAGCAGCCCAACTGATGGGGCCACCGGGGAGCTGTTTTTT.

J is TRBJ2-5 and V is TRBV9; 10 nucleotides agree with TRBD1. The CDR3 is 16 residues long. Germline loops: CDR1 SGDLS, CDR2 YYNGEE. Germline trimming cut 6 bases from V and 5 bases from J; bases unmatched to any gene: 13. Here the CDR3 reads CASTKTGTGAFETQYF. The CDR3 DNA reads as TGTGCCAGCACCAAGACCGGGACAGGGGCGTTTGAGACCCAGTACTTC.

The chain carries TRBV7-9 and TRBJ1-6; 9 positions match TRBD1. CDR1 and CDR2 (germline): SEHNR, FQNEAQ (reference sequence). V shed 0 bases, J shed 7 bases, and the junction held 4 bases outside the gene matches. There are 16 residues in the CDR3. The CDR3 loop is CASSLAGTGNNSPLHF. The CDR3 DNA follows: TGTGCCAGCAGCTTAGCCGGGACAGGGAACAATTCACCCCTCCACTTT.